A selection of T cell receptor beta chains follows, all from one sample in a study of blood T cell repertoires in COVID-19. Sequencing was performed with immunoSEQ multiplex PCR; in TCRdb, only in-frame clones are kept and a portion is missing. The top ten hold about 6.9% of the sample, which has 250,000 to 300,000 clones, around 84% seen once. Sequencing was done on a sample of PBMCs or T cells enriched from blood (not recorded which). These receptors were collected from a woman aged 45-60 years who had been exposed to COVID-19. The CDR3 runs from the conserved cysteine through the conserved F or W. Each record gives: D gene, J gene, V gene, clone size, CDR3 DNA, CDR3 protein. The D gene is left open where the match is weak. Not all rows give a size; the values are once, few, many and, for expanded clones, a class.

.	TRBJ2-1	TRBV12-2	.	TGTGCAAGTCGCTTAGCGGACCGGGACAGGGGGCACAATGAGCAGTTCTTC	CASRLADRDRGHNEQFF
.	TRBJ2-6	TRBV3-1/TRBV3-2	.	TGTGCCAGCAGCCAAGATAGGCGGGCTGGGGCCAACGTCCTGACTTTC	CASSQDRRAGANVLTF
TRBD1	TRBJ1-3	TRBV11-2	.	TGTGCCAGCAGCGAACAGGGGTCTGGAAACACCATATATTTT	CASSEQGSGNTIYF
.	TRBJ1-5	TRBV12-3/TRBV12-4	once	TGTGCCAGCAGCCACTCCAATCAGCCCCAGCATTTT	CASSHSNQPQHF
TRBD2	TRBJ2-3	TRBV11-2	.	TGTGCCAGCAGCTTTAGCGGGGGGACAGATACGCAGTATTTT	CASSFSGGTDTQYF
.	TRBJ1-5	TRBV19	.	TGTGCCAGTAGCCTTAAGGGGCAGGGGAATGAGGGCAATCAGCCCCAGCATTTT	CASSLKGQGNEGNQPQHF
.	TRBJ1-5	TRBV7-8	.	TGTGCCAGCAGCAGGGGGGGCGCCCACAATGATCAGCCCCAGCATTTT	CASSRGGAHNDQPQHF
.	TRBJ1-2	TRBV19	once	TGTGCCAGTACCTCGAGGGTCGGTGCTTCAGACATCTATGGCTACACCTTC	CASTSRVGASDIYGYTF
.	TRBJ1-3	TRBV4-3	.	TGCGCCAGCAGCCAAGGATTGGGGGTCGAGGGGGACACCATATATTTT	CASSQGLGVEGDTIYF
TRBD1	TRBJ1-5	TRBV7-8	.	TGTGCCAGCAGCTTAGGGACAGGTTCCAATCAGCCCCAGCATTTT	CASSLGTGSNQPQHF
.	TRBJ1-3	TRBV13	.	TGTGCCAGCAGCCAAACTAACACCATATATTTT	CASSQTNTIYF
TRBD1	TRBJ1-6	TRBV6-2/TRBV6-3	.	TGTGCCAGCAGTTCCCCAGGGGGCTCCTATAATTCACCCCTCCACTTT	CASSSPGGSYNSPLHF
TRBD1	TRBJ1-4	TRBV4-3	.	TGCGCCAGCAGCCAAGATTCAGGGGGCCACCATGAAAAACTGTTTTTT	CASSQDSGGHHEKLFF
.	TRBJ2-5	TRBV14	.	TGTGCCAGCAGCCAGTCCGGAGGGGCCGGGAAGACCCAGTACTTC	CASSQSGGAGKTQYF
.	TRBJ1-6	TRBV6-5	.	TGTGCCAGCGGGTCCAGGGAGGCAACCCTCCACTTT	CASGSREATLHF
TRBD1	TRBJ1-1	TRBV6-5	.	TGTGCCAGCAGTTACTCAGGGGGCGTGGGCACTGAAGCTTTCTTT	CASSYSGGVGTEAFF
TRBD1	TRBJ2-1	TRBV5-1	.	TGCGCCAGCAGCTTGCCGACAGGGGGCGGGAATGAGCAGTTCTTC	CASSLPTGGGNEQFF
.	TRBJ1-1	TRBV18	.	TGTGCCAGCTCACCAGGGCAATCGAACACTGAAGCTTTCTTT	CASSPGQSNTEAFF
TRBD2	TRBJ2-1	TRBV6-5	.	TGTGCCAGTTCCGGGACTAGTCTCAATGAGCAGTTCTTC	CASSGTSLNEQFF
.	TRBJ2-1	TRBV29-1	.	TGCAGCGTTGGGGCCAACAATGAGCAGTTCTTC	CSVGANNEQFF
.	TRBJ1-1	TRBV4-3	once	TGCGCCAGCAGCCTTCAGGTGAACACTGAAGCTTTCTTT	CASSLQVNTEAFF
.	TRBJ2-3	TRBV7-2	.	TGTGCCAGCAGCTTCCACACCAGCACAGATACGCAGTATTTT	CASSFHTSTDTQYF